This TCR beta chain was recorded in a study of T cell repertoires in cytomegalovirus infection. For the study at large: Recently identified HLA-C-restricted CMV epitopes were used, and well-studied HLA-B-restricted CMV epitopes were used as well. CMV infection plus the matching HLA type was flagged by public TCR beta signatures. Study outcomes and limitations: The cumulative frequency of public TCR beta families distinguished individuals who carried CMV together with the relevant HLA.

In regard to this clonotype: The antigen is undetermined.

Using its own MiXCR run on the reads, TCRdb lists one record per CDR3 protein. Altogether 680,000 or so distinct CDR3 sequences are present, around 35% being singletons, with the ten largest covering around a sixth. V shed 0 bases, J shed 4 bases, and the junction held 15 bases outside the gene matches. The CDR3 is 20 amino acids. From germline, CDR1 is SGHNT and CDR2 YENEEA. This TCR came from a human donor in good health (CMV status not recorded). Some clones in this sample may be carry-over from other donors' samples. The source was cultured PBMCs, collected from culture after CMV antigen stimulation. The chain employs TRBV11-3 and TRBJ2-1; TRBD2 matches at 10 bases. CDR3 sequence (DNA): TGTGCCAGCAGCTTAGATATTCGGAGGAGCGGGAGGGCCGGGTACAATGAGCAGTTCTTC. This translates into CASSLDIRRSGRAGYNEQFF.